The 8 T cell receptor beta chains below all came from one sample that was sequenced in a study of cytomegalovirus exposure and HLA in healthy donors. 13 Jbeta primers and 60 Vbeta primers were used for the PCR. Generated by immunoSEQ multiplex PCR, the TCRdb table keeps only in-frame clones and is missing some. Counted here are 87,000 or so clones, about 7.6% occurring once; the ten biggest clones make up about 2.1%. The sequencing input was PBMCs. These receptor sequences come from a man between 50 and 59 years old in good health and CMV-seronegative.

The V and J genes are TRBV28 and TRBJ2-7; TRBD1 aligns across 12 bases. Germline V lookup: CDR1 MDHEN, CDR2 SYDVKM. V gave up 5 bases and J gave up 5 bases; unmatched junction bases: 16. The CDR3 spans 18 residues. CDR3 residues: CASSLGDRGRLNPNEQYF. CDR3 bases: TGTGCCAGCAGTCTGGGGGACAGGGGGCGGCTAAATCCCAACGAGCAGTACTTC.

J is TRBJ2-3 and V is TRBV11-2; no clear D gene. Deletions cut 5 bases from V and 1 base from J, with 4 bases between. CDR1 is SGHAT and CDR2 is FQNNGV in the germline V gene. The length of the CDR3 is 12 residues. The CDR3 loop reads CASSLRTDTQYF. The CDR3 nucleotides read TGTGCCAGCAGCCTCCGCACAGATACGCAGTATTTT.

There are a few counts of this clone. The rearrangement uses TRBV5-4 and TRBJ2-2; 7 bases agree with TRBD1. The CDR3 has 15 amino acids. CDR1 is SGHNT, CDR2 YYREEE, per germline (reference sequence). The V segment lost 4 bases and the J segment 4 bases; nucleotides outside the gene matches: 7. CDR3 sequence (DNA): TGTGCCAGCAGCCCGGGACAGAGGGGCACCGGGGAGCTGTTTTTT. Protein sequence: CASSPGQRGTGELFF.

There are many counts of this clone. The genes are TRBV28 and TRBJ1-4, with TRBD1 matching 7 bases. Germline values: CDR1 MDHEN, CDR2 SYDVKM. The CDR3 totals 14 residues. V shed 6 bases, J shed 0 bases, and the junction held 1 base outside the gene matches. The CDR3 DNA reads as TGTGCCAGCAGCCAGGGGGCAACTAATGAAAAACTGTTTTTT. This sequence encodes CASSQGATNEKLFF.

The chain joins TRBV28 to TRBJ1-1, with 8 bases aligning to TRBD1. Germline CDR1 is MDHEN and CDR2 is SYDVKM. V lost 10 bases, J lost 9 bases, and 4 bases stayed unmatched. This CDR3 contains 10 residues. CDR3 sequence reads: CATTRGQAFF. The CDR3 bases are TGTGCCACTACCAGGGGGCAAGCTTTCTTT.

V usage is TRBV6-1 and J usage is TRBJ1-2, with 8 bases that match TRBD1. The CDR3 contains 15 residues. Germline-derived CDR1 and CDR2 are MNHNS and SASEGT. V shed 10 bases, J shed 5 bases, and the junction held 15 bases outside the gene matches. CDR3 protein: CAIIPRGQAFYGYTF. CDR3 in DNA: TGTGCCATCATTCCAAGGGGACAGGCCTTTTATGGCTACACCTTC.

V and J are TRBV15 and TRBJ1-1; D unresolved. The CDR3 is made up of 15 amino acids. The germline V and J ends were trimmed by 4 bases and 4 bases, with 16 bases remaining between them. CDR1 LNHNV and CDR2 YYDKDF come from the germline V gene (reference sequence). Written as DNA, the CDR3 is TGTGCCACCAGCAACAGAGTCAGGAATCCCACTGAAGCTTTCTTT. It yields the protein CATSNRVRNPTEAFF.

This clone was observed a handful of times. The chain carries TRBV28 and TRBJ2-1, with 7 positions matching TRBD1. Germline loops: CDR1 MDHEN, CDR2 SYDVKM. The V and J ends lost 6 bases and 7 bases, in that order; junction bases with no gene match: 9. The CDR3 contains 14 residues. CDR3 nucleotide sequence: TGTGCCAGCAGACCACAGGGGACACGGAATGAGCAGTTCTTC. Protein: CASRPQGTRNEQFF.